The 6 T cell receptor beta chains in this list originate from one sample, sequenced in a study of blood T cell repertoires in COVID-19. Repertoires were generated with immunoSEQ multiplex PCR, while TCRdb's copy carries only in-frame clones and drops some. This table holds some 380,000 clones, 90% found once. The sample was peripheral blood. The receptors here all came from a man younger than 35 with active or convalescent COVID-19.

Notes on this clone: At one of its ends the junction is not consistent with the germline gene, which may arise from a read error. The chain couples TRBV6-1 to TRBJ2-6; TRBD1 might be the D (6 bases). The V gene's germline CDR1 is MNHNS and CDR2 SASEGT. The CDR3 length is 16 residues. The CDR3 loop is CASREQGASGANVLTF. The CDR3 DNA sequence: TGTGCCAGCAGAGAACAGGGTGCCTCTGGGGCCAACGTGCTGACTTTC.

This rearrangement joins TRBV6-2 or TRBV6-3 to TRBJ2-1; TRBD1 agrees at 7 bases. The CDR3 covers 14 residues. V lost 4 bases, J lost 4 bases, and 4 bases stayed unmatched. CDR1 is MNHEY and CDR2 is SVGEGT in the germline V gene. CDR3 region: CASSLPGQYNEQFF. CDR3 nucleotide sequence: TGTGCCAGCAGTTTACCGGGACAGTACAATGAGCAGTTCTTC.

The rearrangement uses TRBV4-1 and TRBJ2-1; 13 positions agree with TRBD2. The CDR3 contains 15 residues. V dropped 4 bases and J dropped 8; count of bases not matched to a gene: 5. Germline values: CDR1 MGHRA, CDR2 YSYEKL. Here the CDR3 reads CASSPTSGGAHEQFF. The DNA of the CDR3 is TGCGCCAGCAGCCCAACTAGCGGGGGGGCCCATGAGCAGTTCTTC.

V usage is TRBV9 and J usage is TRBJ2-1; TRBD2 agrees at 12 bases. The CDR3 is made up of 17 amino acids. Germline-derived CDR1 and CDR2 are SGDLS and YYNGEE. The V gene end was trimmed by 4 bases and the J gene end by 5 bases; junction bases not matched to a gene: 10. CDR3 region: CASSPWTSGAVDNEQFF. CDR3 nucleotides: TGTGCCAGCAGCCCATGGACTAGCGGGGCTGTCGACAATGAGCAGTTCTTC.

The rearrangement joins TRBV5-8 to TRBJ1-2; D might be TRBD1 (6 bases). The V gene's germline CDR1 is SGHTS and CDR2 YDEGEE. V was cut by 4 bases and J by 3 bases, with 13 bases left in between. The CDR3 runs 14 residues. Here the CDR3 reads CASSQMQGYYGYTF. The CDR3 DNA sequence: TGTGCCAGCAGCCAGATGCAGGGGTACTATGGCTACACCTTC.

This chain uses TRBV7-9 with TRBJ2-7; TRBD1 matches at 9 bases. The CDR3 length is 14 residues. The trim removed 5 bases at V and 5 bases at J, leaving 7 bases unmatched. CDR1 and CDR2 (germline): SEHNR, FQNEAQ (reference sequence). The CDR3 here is CASSVLQGADEQYF. The CDR3 DNA reads as TGTGCCAGCAGCGTTCTACAGGGGGCGGACGAGCAGTACTTC.